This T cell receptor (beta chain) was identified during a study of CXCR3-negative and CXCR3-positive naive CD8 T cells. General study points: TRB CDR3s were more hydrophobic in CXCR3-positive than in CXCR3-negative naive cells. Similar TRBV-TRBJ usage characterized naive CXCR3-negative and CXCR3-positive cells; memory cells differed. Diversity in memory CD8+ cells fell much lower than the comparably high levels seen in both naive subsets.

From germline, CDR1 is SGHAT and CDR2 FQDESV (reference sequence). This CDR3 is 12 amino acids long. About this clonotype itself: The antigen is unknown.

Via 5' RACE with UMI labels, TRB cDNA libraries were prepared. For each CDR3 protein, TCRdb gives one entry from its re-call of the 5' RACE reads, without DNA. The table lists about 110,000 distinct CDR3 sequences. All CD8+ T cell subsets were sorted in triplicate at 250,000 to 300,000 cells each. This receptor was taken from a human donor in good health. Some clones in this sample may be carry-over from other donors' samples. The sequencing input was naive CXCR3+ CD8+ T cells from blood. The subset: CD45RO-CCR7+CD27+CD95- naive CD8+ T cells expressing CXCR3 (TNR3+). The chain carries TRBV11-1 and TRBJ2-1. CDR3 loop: CASSPRHYQQFF.